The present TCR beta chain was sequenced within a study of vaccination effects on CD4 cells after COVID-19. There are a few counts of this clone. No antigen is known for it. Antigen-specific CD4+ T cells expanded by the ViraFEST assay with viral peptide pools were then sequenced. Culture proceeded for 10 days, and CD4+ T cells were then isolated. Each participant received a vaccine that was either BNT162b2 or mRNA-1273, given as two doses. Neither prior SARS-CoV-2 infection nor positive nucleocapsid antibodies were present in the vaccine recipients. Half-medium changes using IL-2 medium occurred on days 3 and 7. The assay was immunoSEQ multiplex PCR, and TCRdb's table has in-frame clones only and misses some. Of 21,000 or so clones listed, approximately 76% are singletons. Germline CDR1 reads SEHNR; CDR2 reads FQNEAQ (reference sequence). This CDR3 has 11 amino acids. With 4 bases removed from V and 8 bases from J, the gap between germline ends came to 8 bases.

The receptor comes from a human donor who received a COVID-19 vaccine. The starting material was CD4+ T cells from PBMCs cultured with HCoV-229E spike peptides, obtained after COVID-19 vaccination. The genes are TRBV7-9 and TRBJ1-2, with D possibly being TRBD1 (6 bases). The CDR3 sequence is CASSSRGGYTF. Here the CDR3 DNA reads TGTGCCAGCAGCTCCAGGGGAGGCTACACCTTC. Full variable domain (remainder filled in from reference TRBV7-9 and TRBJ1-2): DTGVSQNPRHKITKRGQNVTFRCDPISEHNRLYWYRQTLGQGPEFLTYFQNEAQLEKSRLLSDRFSAERPKGSFSTLEIQRTEQGDSAMYLCASSSRGGYTFGSGTRLTVV.